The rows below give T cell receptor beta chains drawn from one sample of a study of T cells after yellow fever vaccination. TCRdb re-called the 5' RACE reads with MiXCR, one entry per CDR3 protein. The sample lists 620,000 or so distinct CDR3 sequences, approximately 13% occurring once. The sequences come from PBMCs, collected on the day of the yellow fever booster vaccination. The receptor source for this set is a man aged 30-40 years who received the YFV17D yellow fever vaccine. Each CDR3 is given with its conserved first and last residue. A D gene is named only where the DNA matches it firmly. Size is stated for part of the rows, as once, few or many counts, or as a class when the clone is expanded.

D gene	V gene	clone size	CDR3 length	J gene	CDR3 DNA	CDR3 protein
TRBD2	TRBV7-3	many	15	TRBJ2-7	TGTGCCAGCAGCCCCTTAGCGGGGTCCCCCTACGAGCAGTACTTC	CASSPLAGSPYEQYF
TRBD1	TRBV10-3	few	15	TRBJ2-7	TGTGCCATCAGTCCAGGACAGGGACTCTCCTACGAGCAGTACTTC	CAISPGQGLSYEQYF
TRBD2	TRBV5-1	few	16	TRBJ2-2	TGCGCCAGCAGTCGAAACAGCGGGAGGTATAGTCCGGAGCTGTTTTTT	CASSRNSGRYSPELFF
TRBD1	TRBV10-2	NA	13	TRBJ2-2	TGCGCCAGCGCGGGACAGGTCACCGGGGAGCTGTTTTTT	CASAGQVTGELFF
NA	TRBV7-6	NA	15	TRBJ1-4	TGTGCCATCAGCCCAGGGCCAGCAACTAATGAAAAACTGTTTTTT	CAISPGPATNEKLFF
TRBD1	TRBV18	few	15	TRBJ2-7	TGTGCCAGCTCACCCTTCGGACAGGGGTCCTACGAGCAGTACTTC	CASSPFGQGSYEQYF
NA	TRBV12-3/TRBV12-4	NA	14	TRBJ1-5	TGTGCCAGCAGTCCCACAGGCGCCGAGGAGCCCCAGCATTTT	CASSPTGAEEPQHF
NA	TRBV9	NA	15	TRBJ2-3	TGTGCCAGCAGCGTAGATGAGAGGGCGATGTATACGCAGTATTTT	CASSVDERAMYTQYF
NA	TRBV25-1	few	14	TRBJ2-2	TGTGCCAGCAGTGAAACGAAGAACACCGGGGAGCTGTTTTTT	CASSETKNTGELFF
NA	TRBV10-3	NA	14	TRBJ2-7	TGTGCCATCAGCGCAAGTATCCCTGTCCACGAGCAGTACTTC	CAISASIPVHEQYF
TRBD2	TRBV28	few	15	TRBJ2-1	TGTGCCAGCAGTTTACTTAGCGGGAGCCACAATGAGCAGTTCTTC	CASSLLSGSHNEQFF
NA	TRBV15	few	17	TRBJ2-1	TGTGCCACCAGCAGATTTCAGGGGGGTGGTGCATACAATGAGCAGTTCTTC	CATSRFQGGGAYNEQFF
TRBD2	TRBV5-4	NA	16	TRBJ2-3	TGTGCCAGCAGCTCCCCCGGAGCGGGGGGCACAGATACGCAGTATTTT	CASSSPGAGGTDTQYF
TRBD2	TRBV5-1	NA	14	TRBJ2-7	TGCGCCAGCAAGATAACTAGCGGGGGCCCTAGGACGTACTTC	CASKITSGGPRTYF
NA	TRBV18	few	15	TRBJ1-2	TGTGCCAGCTCACCACCTGCCGGGGCCCTCTATGGCTACACCTTC	CASSPPAGALYGYTF
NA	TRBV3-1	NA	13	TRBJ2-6	TGTGCCAGCAGCCAATACTCACCCAACGTCCTGACTTTC	CASSQYSPNVLTF
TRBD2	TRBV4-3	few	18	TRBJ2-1	TGCGCCAGCAGCCAAGATCCGACCGGGACTAGCGGGAGGAATGAGCAGTTCTTC	CASSQDPTGTSGRNEQFF
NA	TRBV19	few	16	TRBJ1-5	TGTGCCAGTACCCATTTAAGAGGGATTAGCAATCAGCCCCAGCATTTT	CASTHLRGISNQPQHF
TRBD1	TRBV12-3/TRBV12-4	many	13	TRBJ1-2	TGTGCCAGCAGCTCCACAGGGGCATCCGGCTACACCTTC	CASSSTGASGYTF
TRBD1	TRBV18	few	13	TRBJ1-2	TGTGCCAGCTCACCGGACAGGACTAATGGCTACACCTTC	CASSPDRTNGYTF
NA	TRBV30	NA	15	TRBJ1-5	TGTGCCTGGAAAAGTCTAGGCAGTCCAAACCAGCCCCAGCATTTT	CAWKSLGSPNQPQHF
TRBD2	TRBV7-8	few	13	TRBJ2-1	TGTGCCAGCATCGGACTAGAGAACCTTGAGCAGTTCTTC	CASIGLENLEQFF
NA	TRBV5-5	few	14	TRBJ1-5	TGTGCCAGCAGCTTGGCACGACAGCATCAGCCCCAGCATTTT	CASSLARQHQPQHF
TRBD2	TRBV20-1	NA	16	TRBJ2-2	TGCAGTGCCCCTAATGCGGGAGGGCCCCGATCCGGGGAGCTGTTTTTT	CSAPNAGGPRSGELFF
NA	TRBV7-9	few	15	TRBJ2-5	TGTGCCAGCAGCCCACCCCCCGGGATGGGGGAGACCCAGTACTTC	CASSPPPGMGETQYF
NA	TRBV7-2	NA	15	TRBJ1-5	TGTGCCAGCTCCCTGCGGGGGGACGGCTATCAGCCCCAGCATTTT	CASSLRGDGYQPQHF
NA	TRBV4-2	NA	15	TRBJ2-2	TGTGCCAGCAGCCAAGAAAGCCATACCACCGGGGAGCTGTTTTTT	CASSQESHTTGELFF
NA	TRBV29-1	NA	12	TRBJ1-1	TGCAGCGCTAACCAGGGCGAGACTGAAGCTTTCTTT	CSANQGETEAFF
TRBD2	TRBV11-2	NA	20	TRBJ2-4	TGTGCCAGCAGCTTTCGGCCCGGGACTAGCGGCCCTGTAGCCAAAAACATTCAGTACTTC	CASSFRPGTSGPVAKNIQYF
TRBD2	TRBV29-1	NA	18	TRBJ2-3	TGCAGCGTTGCCCCACTAGCCACCGTAGCGGGAGGGCTGCCTACGCAGTATTTT	CSVAPLATVAGGLPTQYF
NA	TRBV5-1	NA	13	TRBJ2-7	TGCGCCAGCAGCTTGATGGGATCCTACGAGCAGTACTTC	CASSLMGSYEQYF
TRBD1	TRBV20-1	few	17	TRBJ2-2	TGCAGTGCTAGATCAGGGGGCGCAGGCTCTCCCACCGGGGAGCTGTTTTTT	CSARSGGAGSPTGELFF
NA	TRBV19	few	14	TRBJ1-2	TGTGCCAGTAGTCCCCCAGAAGGGCTCTATGGCTACACCTTC	CASSPPEGLYGYTF
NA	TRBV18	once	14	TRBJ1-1	TGTGCCAGCTCCTCACAAGACCCCAGCACTGAAGCTTTCTTT	CASSSQDPSTEAFF
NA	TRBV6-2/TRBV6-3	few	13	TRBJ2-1	TGTGCCGTCCTGGAGAACTCCTACAATGAGCAGTTCTTC	CAVLENSYNEQFF
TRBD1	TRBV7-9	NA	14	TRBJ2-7	TGTGCCAGCAGCTCCGACAGGGTGACCTACGAGCAGTACTTC	CASSSDRVTYEQYF
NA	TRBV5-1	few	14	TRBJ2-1	TGCGCCAGCAGAGAGGGGAAGACTAACAATGAGCAGTTCTTC	CASREGKTNNEQFF
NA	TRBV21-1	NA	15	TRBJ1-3	TGTGCCAGCAGCAGAGGACAGGGTCCTGGAAACACCATATATTTT	CASSRGQGPGNTIYF
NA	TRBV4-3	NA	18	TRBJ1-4	TGCGCCAGCAGCCAAGAAGGGACCGCCAGCCCCTCTAATGAAAAACTGTTTTTT	CASSQEGTASPSNEKLFF
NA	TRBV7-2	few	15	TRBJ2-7	TGTGCCAGCAGCTTAGTCGCAGGGCGGGGCTACGAGCAGTACTTC	CASSLVAGRGYEQYF
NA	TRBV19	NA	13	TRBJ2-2	TGTGCCAGTAGCACTATAGACACCGGGGAGCTGTTTTTT	CASSTIDTGELFF
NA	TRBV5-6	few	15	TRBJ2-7	TGTGCCAGCAGCTTGGGGTCCCCCCTCTCCTACGAGCAGTACTTC	CASSLGSPLSYEQYF
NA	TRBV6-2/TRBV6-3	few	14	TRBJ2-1	TGTGCCAGCATCCAAGCGCCCTCCTACAATGAGCAGTTCTTC	CASIQAPSYNEQFF
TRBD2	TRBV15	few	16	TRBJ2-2	TGTGCCATCACTACTGAGGCTAGCGGGGGCACCGGGGAGCTGTTTTTT	CAITTEASGGTGELFF
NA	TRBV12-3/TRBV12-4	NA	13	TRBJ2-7	TGTGCCAGCAGTCCCGGACGGAAGTACGAGCAGTACTTC	CASSPGRKYEQYF
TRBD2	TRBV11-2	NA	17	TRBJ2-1	TGTGCCAGCAGCTTAGGAGGTAGCGGGCACTCCTACAATGAGCAGTTCTTC	CASSLGGSGHSYNEQFF
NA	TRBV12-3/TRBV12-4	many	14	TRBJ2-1	TGTGCCAGCAGTTTGTTGCTAGGTTACAATGAGCAGTTCTTC	CASSLLLGYNEQFF
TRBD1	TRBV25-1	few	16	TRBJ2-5	TGTGCCAGCAGTGATCCTTCCGGGACAGTAAAAGAGACCCAGTACTTC	CASSDPSGTVKETQYF
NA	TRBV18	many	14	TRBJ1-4	TGTGCCAGCTCACCAGGGACCGGAGGGGAAAAACTGTTTTTT	CASSPGTGGEKLFF
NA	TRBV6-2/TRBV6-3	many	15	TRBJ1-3	TGTGCCAGCAGATCCGACAGAATTTCTGGAAACACCATATATTTT	CASRSDRISGNTIYF
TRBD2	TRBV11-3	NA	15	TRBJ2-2	TGTGCCAGCAGCTCGATAGCGGGAGGAACCGGGGAGCTGTTTTTT	CASSSIAGGTGELFF